Given below is one T cell receptor beta chain in context. Between the trimmed V and J ends, which lost 8 bases and 8 bases, there was a span of 15 bases. The CDR3 loop spans 12 amino acids. Germline V gene data show CDR1 as LNHDA and CDR2 as SQIVND (reference sequence). These data originate in a study of blood T cell repertoires in COVID-19. Study context: PBMCs, B-cell-depleted T cells, or T cells provided the cDNA or gDNA that made up the material.

Under the authors' procedure: Counts of nucleated cells, estimated from reference gene primer amplification, were obtained. Libraries were prepared by immunoSEQ multiplex PCR; TCRdb keeps only in-frame clonotypes and omits some of them. Clone size and the V and J calls come from that table; the DNA yielded D and trimming. Of 250,000 or so clones in the sample, around 90% were seen once. The sequenced material came from peripheral blood. This TCR derives from an older woman with active or convalescent COVID-19. The rearrangement joins TRBV19 to TRBJ1-1; D ambiguous. The CDR3 DNA sequence: TGTGCCAGTTCTCCCAGAACATGGGAAGCTTTCTTT. This gives the protein CASSPRTWEAFF. The full variable domain, completed using reference TRBV19 and TRBJ1-1, is DGGITQSPKYLFRKEGQNVTLSCEQNLNHDAMYWYRQDPGQGLRLIYYSQIVNDFQKGDIAEGYSVSREKKESFPLTVTSAQKNPTAFYLCASSPRTWEAFFGQGTRLTVV.